These 28 T cell receptor beta chains were all obtained from the same sample, sequenced in a study of T cells in Graves' hyperthyroidism and ophthalmopathy. Researchers took RNA transcripts and amplified the TCR beta CDR3 regions from them. HTBI primers were the set used in a first-round RT-PCR of the TCR CDR3. TCRdb itself ran the multiplex PCR reads through MiXCR, one entry per CDR3 protein. The sample consists of hundreds of thousands of distinct CDR3 sequences, around 15% of them appearing once. Source material: blood. These receptors were taken from a woman in her 40s with Graves' ophthalmopathy.

This clonotype turned up a few times. This chain links TRBV6-1 with TRBJ2-2; a possible D gene is TRBD1 (6 bases). V lost 4 bases and J lost 5, with 11 bases in between. The CDR3 length is 14 residues. CDR1 is MNHNS and CDR2 is SASEGT in the germline V gene. This CDR3 reads CASSAGVETGELFF. The DNA for the CDR3 is TGTGCCAGCAGTGCAGGGGTTGAGACCGGGGAGCTGTTTTTT.

This clonotype was seen ten or more times. The V call is TRBV3-1, the J call TRBJ2-5; D is ambiguous. The length of the CDR3 is 15 residues. V lost 1 base to trimming and J lost 5 bases, with 14 bases between them. The germline V gene has CDR1 LGHDT and CDR2 YNNKEL (reference sequence). CDR3 coding DNA: TGTGCCAGCAGCCAAGGGGTGTATCCTGGGGAGACCCAGTACTTC. Protein: CASSQGVYPGETQYF.

A few counts support this clonotype. A much larger clone is a single base away; this may be a read error. The chain recombines TRBV28 with TRBJ2-7, with D possibly TRBD2 on 6 matching bases. Germline CDR1 and CDR2: MDHEN and SYDVKM. CDR3 size: 15 residues. Between the trimmed V and J ends, which lost 5 bases and 3 bases, there was a span of 17 bases. The CDR3 here is CASSRGGTGDYEQYF. Written as DNA, the CDR3 is TGTGCCAGCAGTCGAGGCGGAACGGGAGACTACGAGCAGTACTTC.

This clonotype was detected only a few times. The chain recombines TRBV6-1 with TRBJ2-5; D is possibly TRBD1 (6 bases). Looked up from germline, CDR1 is MNHNS and CDR2 is SASEGT. V lost 2 bases and J 0 bases, leaving 10 bases between the germline ends. This CDR3 contains 15 residues. The chain's CDR3 is CASSETGHYQETQYF. CDR3 DNA sequence: TGTGCCAGCAGTGAAACGGGACACTACCAAGAGACCCAGTACTTC.

The V call is TRBV19, the J call TRBJ2-7; 8 bases align to TRBD2. The germline V gene has CDR1 LNHDA and CDR2 SQIVND (reference sequence). The CDR3 has 15 amino acids. V was pared by 2 bases and J by 6 bases, with 9 bases of the junction left unmatched. CDR3 sequence reads: CASSINNGRAVEQYF. The CDR3 DNA reads TGTGCCAGTAGTATAAACAACGGGAGGGCCGTCGAGCAGTACTTC.

The J gene is TRBJ2-3, the V gene TRBV9; 12 bases fit TRBD2. The CDR3 spans 17 residues. CDR1 and CDR2 from the germline V gene are SGDLS and YYNGEE. Unmatched junction bases numbered 8, after V lost 3 bases and J lost 3 bases. This chain's CDR3 is CASSERTSGMGTDTQYF. The CDR3 bases are TGTGCCAGCAGCGAAAGGACTAGCGGGATGGGTACAGATACGCAGTATTTT.

The chain uses TRBV20-1 and TRBJ2-1, with 7 bases aligning to TRBD2. From germline, CDR1 is DFQATT and CDR2 SNEGSKA (reference sequence). The CDR3 runs to 16 residues. V shed 1 base, J shed 0 bases, and the junction held 6 bases outside the gene matches. CDR3: CSARVLGGSSYNEQFF. The CDR3 nucleotides read TGCAGTGCTAGAGTACTCGGGGGGAGCTCCTACAATGAGCAGTTCTTC.

DNA for the CDR3: TGTGCTAGTGGTTTCGTGGGGGGGACAAACACCGGGGAGCTGTTTTTT. It specifies CASGFVGGTNTGELFF. The V gene is TRBV12-5, the J gene TRBJ2-2; tentative D call: TRBD2 (7 bases). Trimming left V 3 bases short and J 2 bases short, with 13 bases between. CDR3 length: 16 residues. Germline CDR1 is LGHNT and CDR2 is FRNRAP.

There are many counts of this clonotype. The V call is TRBV27, the J call TRBJ1-2; possible D gene TRBD1, 5 bases. Germline CDR1 reads MNHEY; CDR2 reads SMNVEV (reference sequence). Trimming removed 5 bases from V and 7 bases from J, with 17 bases in between. The length of the CDR3 is 14 residues. The CDR3 DNA is TGTGCCAGCAGTACCCGAACAGGTATTGGTGGCTACACCTTC. Its protein product is CASSTRTGIGGYTF.

This clonotype was seen more than once but under ten times. The chain recombines TRBV12-3 or TRBV12-4 with TRBJ2-1; D is perhaps TRBD1 (5 bases). Deletions cut 0 bases from V and 13 bases from J, with 10 bases between. CDR3 length: 12 amino acids. CDR3 sequence reads: CASSLANRRQFF. DNA for the CDR3: TGTGCCAGCAGTTTAGCTAACAGGAGACAGTTCTTC.

In its sample, this clonotype was seen many times. The chain couples TRBV12-5 to TRBJ2-1; tentatively, D is TRBD1 or TRBD2 (6 bases each). The CDR3 spans 17 residues. The V end was cut by 5 bases, the J end by 8 bases, with 25 bases between. Germline V CDR1 and CDR2: LGHNT, FRNRAP. The CDR3 spells CASGPVNGGPSGDEQFF. The CDR3 nucleotides read TGTGCTAGTGGTCCAGTAAACGGGGGCCCTTCTGGGGATGAGCAGTTCTTC.

The rearrangement joins TRBV5-1 to TRBJ2-1, with TRBD2 matching over 14 bases. Per the germline V gene, CDR1 is SGHRS and CDR2 is YFSETQ. Losses at the gene ends were 3 bases for V and 9 bases for J; bases not matched to a gene: 5. The length of the CDR3 is 15 residues. The CDR3 DNA reads as TGCGCCAGCAGCTCCGGGACTAGCGGGAGTGGTGAGCAGTTCTTC. Translating gives CASSSGTSGSGEQFF.

This clonotype was counted at least ten times. The rearrangement links TRBV27 to TRBJ2-1; TRBD2 aligns across 11 bases. Trimming took 0 bases from V and 7 from J; bases not matched to a gene: 14. The CDR3 runs 19 residues. The germline V gene has CDR1 MNHEY and CDR2 SMNVEV (reference sequence). The CDR3 reads CASSLSTSGVAGGRNEQFF. The CDR3 DNA sequence: TGTGCCAGCAGTTTATCCACTTCAGGGGTAGCGGGGGGGCGAAATGAGCAGTTCTTC.

Remarks on this clonotype: Sequence at one end of the junction differs from germline and may be a read error. The gene calls are TRBV5-1 and TRBJ1-5; 8 bases match TRBD1. CDR1 and CDR2 (germline): SGHRS, YFSETQ. CDR3 size: 15 residues. The CDR3 DNA reads as TGCGCCAACAGCCCCCAGGGGGCGGATCATCAGCCCCAGCATTTT. This encodes CANSPQGADHQPQHF.

This clonotype was recorded many times. The chain joins TRBV20-1 to TRBJ1-1; perhaps TRBD1 as D (5 bases). The CDR3 totals 15 residues. Germline V gives CDR1 DFQATT, CDR2 SNEGSKA (reference sequence). V gave up 5 bases and J gave up 1 base, with 17 bases separating them. The CDR3 is CSAPHPQGGNTEAFF. The DNA of the CDR3 is TGCAGTGCTCCTCATCCCCAGGGAGGGAACACTGAAGCTTTCTTT.

This clonotype has at least ten counts. This rearrangement joins TRBV2 to TRBJ2-7; a possible D gene is TRBD2 (6 bases). This CDR3 region has 15 residues. CDR1 SNHLY and CDR2 FYNNEI come from the germline V gene. Trimming took off 8 bases at V and 5 bases at J, with 22 bases between the two ends. In DNA, the CDR3 is TGTGCCAGCCGCGTTATAGGACTAAGTTCCCACGAGCAGTACTTC. Translation gives CASRVIGLSSHEQYF.

The sample holds a few counts of this clonotype. This chain connects TRBV29-1 to TRBJ2-2; the D gene is possibly TRBD2 (5 bases). Germline V gives CDR1 SQVTM, CDR2 ANQGSEA. The V end was cut by 4 bases, the J end by 5 bases, with 14 bases between. This CDR3 spans 14 amino acids. The chain's CDR3 is CSVGELGRTGELFF. DNA of the CDR3: TGCAGCGTTGGAGAACTAGGTCGGACCGGGGAGCTGTTTTTT.

This clonotype has a handful of counts. This chain joins TRBV5-1 and TRBJ2-2; D is undetermined. The CDR3 is 14 amino acids. Germline values: CDR1 SGHRS, CDR2 YFSETQ. Trimming removed 0 bases from V and 3 bases from J, with 6 bases in between. In nucleotides, the CDR3 is TGCGCCAGCAGCTTGGCCCACGACACCGGGGAGCTGTTTTTT. This codes for CASSLAHDTGELFF.

The chain recombines TRBV6-1 with TRBJ2-3; 9 bases line up with TRBD2. V was pared by 4 bases and J by 0 bases, with 5 bases of the junction left unmatched. In germline, CDR1 is MNHNS, CDR2 SASEGT. The CDR3 extends over 16 amino acids. The CDR3 nucleotides read TGTGCCAGCAGTGGGAAGCGGGGGGCTAGCACAGATACGCAGTATTTT. Translation gives CASSGKRGASTDTQYF.

This clonotype was recorded many times. The chain is built from TRBV28 and TRBJ1-6, with a possible D match to TRBD1 (5 bases). This CDR3 contains 14 residues. Looked up from germline, CDR1 is MDHEN and CDR2 is SYDVKM. V gave up 8 bases and J gave up 2 bases, with 10 bases separating them. The CDR3 DNA follows: TGTGCCAGCTCCAGACAGACCTATAATTCACCCCTCCACTTT. It specifies CASSRQTYNSPLHF. The whole variable domain, filled in from reference TRBV28 and TRBJ1-6, reads DVKVTQSSRYLVKRTGEKVFLECVQDMDHENMFWYRQDPGLGLRLIYFSYDVKMKEKGDIPEGYSVSREKKERFSLILESASTNQTSMYLCASSRQTYNSPLHFGNGTRLTVT.

The chain employs TRBV29-1 and TRBJ2-1; D is perhaps TRBD1 (5 bases). The V gene's germline CDR1 is SQVTM and CDR2 ANQGSEA. V lost 5 bases and J lost 4, with 9 bases in between. The CDR3 is made up of 12 amino acids. As DNA, the CDR3 is TGCAGCGTTAATGACAGATACAATGAGCAGTTCTTC. Translating it yields CSVNDRYNEQFF.

Ten or more counts support this clonotype. J is TRBJ2-2 and V is TRBV6-1, with D perhaps being TRBD1 or TRBD2 (6 bases each). This CDR3 has 15 amino acids. Germline V CDR1 and CDR2: MNHNS, SASEGT. Trimming took off 5 bases at V and 4 bases at J, with 14 bases between the two ends. The CDR3 DNA follows: TGTGCCAGCAGTTCCCTACAGGGAGGCACCGGGGAGCTGTTTTTT. Amino acids: CASSSLQGGTGELFF.

This clonotype occurred many times. The rearrangement joins TRBV28 to TRBJ2-1; TRBD2 aligns across 11 bases. V lost 3 bases and J lost 7; bases outside the gene matches: 8. There are 16 residues in the CDR3. CDR1 is MDHEN and CDR2 is SYDVKM in the germline V gene. The CDR3 nucleotides are TGTGCCAGCAGTTTCCTCGTAGCGGGAGGGATAAATGAGCAGTTCTTC. This translates into CASSFLVAGGINEQFF. Looking up the rest from reference TRBV28 and TRBJ2-1 gives the full variable domain: DVKVTQSSRYLVKRTGEKVFLECVQDMDHENMFWYRQDPGLGLRLIYFSYDVKMKEKGDIPEGYSVSREKKERFSLILESASTNQTSMYLCASSFLVAGGINEQFFGPGTRLTVL.

This clonotype has at least ten counts. The chain recombines TRBV6-5 with TRBJ2-1, with 9 nucleotides matching TRBD1. CDR3 length: 15 residues. Germline CDR1 MNHEY, CDR2 SVGAGI. With 2 bases clipped from V and 4 bases from J, the junction kept 3 bases outside the gene matches. This CDR3 reads CASSYDRGSYNEQFF. The DNA of the CDR3 is TGTGCCAGCAGTTACGACAGGGGGTCGTACAATGAGCAGTTCTTC.

As to this clonotype: Given a much more abundant clone one base away, this may be a read error. The chain links TRBV12-3 or TRBV12-4 to TRBJ2-7; D unresolved. Trimming cost V 6 bases and J 6 bases, with 12 bases left between them. The CDR3 spans 12 residues. DNA of the CDR3: TGTGCCAGCAGCGGACCAACGGGCGAGCAGTACTTC. This sequence encodes CASSGPTGEQYF.

This clonotype was detected only a few times. The CDR3 DNA reads as TGTGCCTGGAGCCACGAGGCCTCCTACAATGAGCAGTTCTTC. Its protein product is CAWSHEASYNEQFF. The rearrangement joins TRBV30 to TRBJ2-1; D gene ambiguous. The CDR3 spans 14 residues. V was cut by 3 bases and J by 0 bases, with 9 bases left in between. Germline CDR1 and CDR2: GTSNPN and SVGIG (reference sequence).

This chain uses TRBV6-1 with TRBJ1-6; 8 bases are shared with TRBD1. This CDR3 has 13 amino acids. With V trimmed by 4 bases and J by 14 bases, 7 bases remained unmatched. Looked up from germline, CDR1 is MNHNS and CDR2 is SASEGT. CDR3 sequence: CASSGTGSGALHF. CDR3 DNA sequence: TGTGCCAGCAGTGGGACAGGGTCTGGAGCCCTCCACTTT.

This clonotype was recorded at least ten times. CDR3 residues: CASKRGEDTGELFF. As DNA, the CDR3 is TGTGCCAGCAAGCGGGGGGAGGACACCGGGGAGCTGTTTTTT. The chain uses TRBV6-1 and TRBJ2-2, with 9 bases lining up with TRBD2. The CDR3 has 14 amino acids. The germline V gene encodes CDR1 MNHNS and CDR2 SASEGT. V lost 7 bases and J lost 3; bases outside the gene matches: 3.